There are many counts of the clone carrying this T cell receptor beta chain. This record comes from a study of neurological immune-mediated disorders. This CDR3 spans 11 amino acids. The ends were cut back, 6 bases at V and 8 bases at J, with 11 bases in the middle. The unsorted libraries were made from 2 million PBMCs kept at -80 C. TCRdb re-called the 5' RACE reads through MiXCR, storing one row per CDR3 protein. Of under 75,000 distinct CDR3 sequences detected, 5.2% appear once; the ten largest clones hold roughly 5%. The clonotype originates from a human donor with multiple sclerosis. The donor label of this sample is uncertain. The chain links TRBV12-3 or TRBV12-4 to TRBJ2-7, with TRBD2 as a possible D gene (5 bases). The sample taken for sequencing was PBMCs. The CDR3 protein is CASSLGVKQYF. The CDR3 nucleotides are TGTGCCAGCAGCCTCGGGGTAAAGCAGTACTTC.